These T cell receptor beta chains were read from a single sample in a study of a mutant IDH1 vaccine in newly diagnosed glioma. These receptors have no identified antigens. Assay used: immunoSEQ multiplex PCR; TCRdb lists only in-frame clones, some missing. The sample includes about 94,000 clones, about 90% seen only once; the top ten take over 0.6%. The material sequenced was PBMCs, taken from a glioma patient whose treatment included an IDH1 peptide vaccine. These receptors originate from a woman aged 50 to 60 with glioma. Both conserved end residues are part of each CDR3. The order of the fields is J gene, V gene, clone size, D gene, CDR3 protein, CDR3 DNA. D genes are given only for firm matches. Clone sizes are given selectively: once, few, many, or a class where the clone is expanded.

J: TRBJ2-7
V: TRBV28
size: NA
D: TRBD2
CDR3: CASSLRRASGPTYEQYF
DNA: TGTGCCAGCAGTTTACGGAGGGCTAGCGGCCCTACCTACGAGCAGTACTTC

J: TRBJ2-7
V: TRBV5-1
size: few
D: TRBD2
CDR3: CASSLGLAVRYEQYF
DNA: TGCGCCAGCAGCTTGGGGCTAGCGGTGCGCTACGAGCAGTACTTC

J: TRBJ2-5
V: TRBV2
size: few
D: TRBD1
CDR3: CASSPGQVGETQYF
DNA: TGTGCCAGCAGTCCAGGACAGGTTGGGGAGACCCAGTACTTC

J: TRBJ2-2
V: TRBV14
size: NA
D: TRBD2
CDR3: CASSQARTPSGRVFRELFF
DNA: TGTGCCAGCAGCCAAGCGCGAACTCCTAGCGGGAGAGTCTTCCGGGAGCTGTTTTTT

J: TRBJ2-5
V: TRBV6-5
size: NA
D: NA
CDR3: CASSEDYLQETQYF
DNA: TGTGCCAGCAGTGAAGACTACCTCCAAGAGACCCAGTACTTC

J: TRBJ2-7
V: TRBV6-1
size: NA
D: TRBD2
CDR3: CASSEDDGLAYPYEQYF
DNA: TGTGCCAGCAGTGAAGATGATGGACTAGCGTACCCCTACGAGCAGTACTTC

J: TRBJ2-3
V: TRBV7-2
size: NA
D: NA
CDR3: CASSAGQIPYTQYF
DNA: TGTGCCAGCAGCGCGGGACAGATCCCTTATACGCAGTATTTT

J: TRBJ2-2
V: TRBV5-1
size: few
D: NA
CDR3: CASSLGQDNTGELFF
DNA: TGCGCCAGCAGCTTGGGGCAGGATAACACCGGGGAGCTGTTTTTT

J: TRBJ1-4
V: TRBV15
size: NA
D: NA
CDR3: CATSSRQANEKLFF
DNA: TGTGCCACCAGCAGCCGGCAGGCTAATGAAAAACTGTTTTTT

J: TRBJ2-1
V: TRBV6-1
size: NA
D: TRBD2
CDR3: CACQAGGYNEQFF
DNA: TGTGCCTGCCAGGCGGGAGGCTACAATGAGCAGTTCTTC

J: TRBJ2-1
V: TRBV18
size: NA
D: TRBD2
CDR3: CASSRSGSSYNEQFF
DNA: TGTGCCAGCTCACGAAGCGGGAGCTCTTACAATGAGCAGTTCTTC

J: TRBJ1-1
V: TRBV4-2
size: few
D: TRBD1
CDR3: CASSQAGRDSIEAFF
DNA: TGTGCCAGCAGCCAAGCTGGCCGGGACAGCATTGAAGCTTTCTTT

J: TRBJ1-3
V: TRBV5-1
size: NA
D: NA
CDR3: CASSSDPLAGNTIYF
DNA: TGCGCCAGCAGCTCTGACCCCTTGGCTGGAAACACCATATATTTT

J: TRBJ2-1
V: TRBV2
size: NA
D: NA
CDR3: CASIRPSYNEQFF
DNA: TGTGCCAGCATTAGACCCTCCTACAATGAGCAGTTCTTC

J: TRBJ1-6
V: TRBV27
size: NA
D: NA
CDR3: CASSLYREGSPLHF
DNA: TGTGCCAGCAGTTTATACAGGGAAGGCTCACCCCTCCACTTT

J: TRBJ1-2
V: TRBV18
size: once
D: NA
CDR3: CASSPPLTRRGYTF
DNA: TGTGCCAGCTCACCCCCACTAACTCGGAGGGGCTACACCTTC

J: TRBJ1-1
V: TRBV5-6
size: few
D: NA
CDR3: CASSLGTEAFF
DNA: TGTGCCAGCAGCTTGGGGACTGAAGCTTTCTTT

J: TRBJ2-1
V: TRBV28
size: once
D: NA
CDR3: CASSRKGLVSYNEQFF
DNA: TGTGCCAGCAGTCGAAAGGGGCTCGTATCCTACAATGAGCAGTTCTTC

J: TRBJ1-3
V: TRBV11-1
size: few
D: NA
CDR3: CASSSDSGNTIYF
DNA: TGTGCCAGCAGCTCCGACTCTGGAAACACCATATATTTT

J: TRBJ1-1
V: TRBV5-4
size: NA
D: NA
CDR3: CASSSGHGNTEAFF
DNA: TGTGCCAGCAGCTCGGGTCACGGTAACACTGAAGCTTTCTTT

J: TRBJ2-3
V: TRBV5-1
size: NA
D: TRBD2
CDR3: CASSRGLAENTDTQYF
DNA: TGCGCCAGCAGCCGGGGACTAGCGGAAAACACAGATACGCAGTATTTT

J: TRBJ1-5
V: TRBV19
size: NA
D: NA
CDR3: CASNKRAGNQPQHF
DNA: TGTGCCAGTAACAAGAGGGCAGGCAATCAGCCCCAGCATTTT

J: TRBJ2-7
V: TRBV19
size: NA
D: NA
CDR3: CASSIGRTGSYEQYF
DNA: TGTGCCAGTAGTATAGGCCGGACGGGTTCCTACGAGCAGTACTTC

J: TRBJ2-7
V: TRBV18
size: NA
D: NA
CDR3: CASSPPSSSSHEQYF
DNA: TGTGCCAGCTCACCACCGTCCTCTAGTTCCCACGAGCAGTACTTC

J: TRBJ2-7
V: TRBV2
size: NA
D: NA
CDR3: CASSEYLGGEYEQYF
DNA: TGTGCCAGCAGTGAATATCTGGGCGGGGAATACGAGCAGTACTTC

J: TRBJ2-5
V: TRBV5-6
size: once
D: TRBD1
CDR3: CASILNRGAETQYF
DNA: TGTGCCAGCATCCTTAACAGGGGAGCGGAGACCCAGTACTTC